This T cell receptor beta chain was sequenced in a study of blood T cell repertoires in COVID-19. Study as a whole: COVID-19 samples collected from the United States, Italy and Spain covered acute and convalescent phases.

This CDR3 region has 14 residues. Trimming removed 5 bases from V and 0 bases from J, with 8 bases in between. Germline V gene lookup returns CDR1 LNHDA and CDR2 SQIVND (reference sequence). Study processing details: Estimation of nucleated cell counts was performed using reference gene primer amplification. Produced via immunoSEQ multiplex PCR; TCRdb's table is partial and in-frame only. That table gives V, J and clone size, and the DNA gave D and trimming. Among roughly 230,000 clones, nearly 90% were seen once, and the ten largest hold around 4.6%. The material sequenced was peripheral blood. This rearrangement joins TRBV19 to TRBJ1-3, with D unresolved. The receptor was derived from a woman aged 40 to 50 who had recovered from COVID-19. The CDR3 loop is CASSPSSSGNTIYF. The CDR3 DNA reads as TGTGCCAGTAGTCCATCGAGCTCTGGAAACACCATATATTTT.